This TCR beta chain was sequenced during a study of blood T cell repertoires in COVID-19. Measured with immunoSEQ multiplex PCR; TCRdb has only the in-frame clones, and not every one. The profile shows about 480,000 clones, approximately 88% of them singletons. With 2 bases removed from V and 4 bases from J, the gap between germline ends came to 10 bases. Looked up from germline, CDR1 is MNHEY and CDR2 is SMNVEV (reference sequence). CDR3 length: 14 residues. This clonotype was sampled from a woman aged 50 to 60 with COVID-19, enrolled during active disease. Sequencing was carried out using peripheral blood. This chain joins TRBV27 and TRBJ2-3, with a tentative D call TRBD2 (5 bases). CDR3 nucleotide sequence: TGTGCCAGCAGTTTACTAGCTAGGTCAGATACGCAGTATTTT. This encodes CASSLLARSDTQYF.